Following are 27 T cell receptor beta chains from one sample sequenced in a study of blood T cell repertoires in COVID-19. Libraries were prepared by immunoSEQ multiplex PCR; TCRdb keeps only in-frame clonotypes and omits some of them. This table holds under 250,000 clones, 80% to 90% found once. The sample consisted of peripheral blood. Every receptor here comes from a man at least 80 years old with acute or convalescent COVID-19.

The rearrangement joins TRBV18 to TRBJ1-6; D perhaps matches TRBD1 (5 bases). The CDR3 sequence is 14 residues long. The V gene lost 6 bases and the J gene lost 8 bases, with 14 bases spanning the gap. Germline-derived CDR1 and CDR2 are KGHSH and LQKENI. For the CDR3, the DNA is TGTGCCAGCTCCCGCGGGACTGGGGATTCACCCCTCCACTTT. Encoded protein: CASSRGTGDSPLHF.

The chain carries TRBV19 and TRBJ1-2; the D gene is possibly TRBD1 (5 bases). The V and J ends lost 5 bases and 4 bases respectively, with 14 bases between them. CDR1 is LNHDA and CDR2 is SQIVND in the germline V gene (reference sequence). This CDR3 spans 14 amino acids. The CDR3 DNA reads TGTGCCAGTAGTTCCAGGGTTGGATTCTATGGCTACACCTTC. This gives the protein CASSSRVGFYGYTF.

In this sample, this clone turned up once. The V call is TRBV6-5, the J call TRBJ1-2; TRBD1 matches 9 bases. This CDR3 has 15 residues. V dropped 6 bases and J dropped 0; count of bases not matched to a gene: 5. CDR1 and CDR2 (germline): MNHEY, SVGAGI. This chain's CDR3 is CASSQGTGPNYGYTF. The CDR3 region has the DNA TGTGCCAGCAGCCAAGGGACAGGGCCTAACTATGGCTACACCTTC.

CDR3 bases: TGCGCCAGCAGCCTAAGCGGGGTTTCCTACAATGAGCAGTTCTTC. Amino acid sequence: CASSLSGVSYNEQFF. The rearrangement uses TRBV4-3 and TRBJ2-1; TRBD2 matches 7 bases. Trimming removed 4 bases from V and 1 base from J; junction bases left unmatched: 4. Germline CDR1 LGHNA, CDR2 YSLEER. The CDR3 is 15 amino acids.

The chain joins TRBV7-8 to TRBJ2-3; TRBD2 aligns across 15 bases. CDR3 length equals 17 residues. Germline lookup yields CDR1 SGHVS and CDR2 FQNEAQ. J was trimmed by 6 bases and V by 4 bases; bases with no gene match: 8. In DNA form, the CDR3 reads TGTGCCAGCAGCTCGCCGGGACTAGCGGGGGGCGGGGATACGCAGTATTTT. Translation gives CASSSPGLAGGGDTQYF.

V is TRBV13 and J is TRBJ2-1; 7 bases agree with TRBD2. V lost 2 bases to trimming and J lost 3 bases; unmatched junction nucleotides: 4. CDR3 size: 15 residues. Germline CDR1 and CDR2: PRHDT and FYEKMQ (reference sequence). CDR3 region: CASSLPQRDYNEQFF. CDR3 in DNA: TGTGCCAGCAGCTTACCCCAGCGGGACTACAATGAGCAGTTCTTC.

This chain joins TRBV12-5 and TRBJ2-1, with 9 positions matching TRBD2. The CDR3 runs to 19 residues. CDR1 LGHNT and CDR2 FRNRAP come from the germline V gene. V lost 6 bases and J lost 0; bases outside the gene matches: 15. The CDR3 DNA reads as TGTGCTAGTGGACAGGCCACGACTAGCGGAGGGCTCTCCTACAATGAGCAGTTCTTC. It yields the protein CASGQATTSGGLSYNEQFF.

The V and J genes are TRBV7-9 and TRBJ2-1; TRBD2 agrees at 10 bases. Germline V gene data show CDR1 as SEHNR and CDR2 as FQNEAQ (reference sequence). The ends lost 6 bases at V and 6 bases at J; junction bases unmatched: 8. This CDR3 has 15 residues. CDR3 residues: CASSLLAGSLNEQFF. The CDR3 region has the DNA TGTGCCAGCAGTTTACTAGCGGGAAGTCTCAATGAGCAGTTCTTC.

The chain recombines TRBV28 with TRBJ2-7, with a tentative D call TRBD2 (5 bases). The CDR3 sequence is 12 residues long. Trimming pared 8 bases from V and 9 bases from J, leaving 17 bases between. CDR1 MDHEN and CDR2 SYDVKM come from the germline V gene. The CDR3 sequence: CASGPTRAGQYF. In nucleotides, the CDR3 is TGTGCCAGCGGCCCCACGAGGGCTGGGCAGTACTTC.

The rearrangement joins TRBV7-6 to TRBJ1-2; D may be TRBD1 (6 bases). CDR1 is SGHVS, CDR2 FNYEAQ, per germline. V lost 3 bases and J 3 bases, leaving 8 bases between the germline ends. The CDR3 sequence is 13 residues long. This CDR3 is CASSFGQHYGYTF. The CDR3 DNA reads TGTGCCAGCAGCTTTGGACAGCACTATGGCTACACCTTC.

The chain uses TRBV19 and TRBJ2-7; D is unclear. V was shortened by 3 bases and J by 2 bases, with 17 bases between the two germline ends. The V gene's germline CDR1 is LNHDA and CDR2 SQIVND (reference sequence). The CDR3 is 16 residues long. CDR3 loop: CASSIRPAPSPYEQYF. The DNA of the CDR3 is TGTGCCAGTAGTATCAGGCCCGCCCCCTCTCCCTACGAGCAGTACTTC. The full variable domain, rest sourced from reference TRBV19 and TRBJ2-7, is DGGITQSPKYLFRKEGQNVTLSCEQNLNHDAMYWYRQDPGQGLRLIYYSQIVNDFQKGDIAEGYSVSREKKESFPLTVTSAQKNPTAFYLCASSIRPAPSPYEQYFGPGTRLTVT.

The genes are TRBV19 and TRBJ1-2; perhaps TRBD1 as D (6 bases). The length of the CDR3 is 17 residues. Germline values: CDR1 LNHDA, CDR2 SQIVND (reference sequence). Trimming cost V 7 bases and J 3 bases, with 24 bases left between them. CDR3 bases: TGTGCCAGTAAAGCTTTTGGGGAGGGGGGAGACGACTATGGCTACACCTTC. Its translation is CASKAFGEGGDDYGYTF.

The V gene is TRBV19, the J gene TRBJ1-2, with D possibly being TRBD1 (6 bases). This CDR3 region has 17 residues. V was pared by 10 bases and J by 0 bases, with 24 bases between. Germline V gives CDR1 LNHDA, CDR2 SQIVND (reference sequence). The CDR3 loop reads CATYDGGRGSTNYGYTF. The CDR3 DNA reads TGTGCCACCTATGACGGAGGCAGGGGTAGCACTAACTATGGCTACACCTTC.

This clone was seen once. This sequence joins TRBV6-6 and TRBJ1-2, with 8 nucleotides matching TRBD1. The CDR3 has 16 residues. Trimming took 5 bases from V and 8 from J; bases not matched to a gene: 16. Germline CDR1 MNHNY, CDR2 SVGAGI (reference sequence). CDR3 DNA sequence: TGTGCCAGCAGTCTTCCGACAGGGGCCCTGAGCGTCGGCTACACCTTC. It is translated as CASSLPTGALSVGYTF.

The chain combines TRBV19 with TRBJ2-7; the match to TRBD2 covers 9 bases. Trimming cost V 5 bases and J 6 bases; bases outside gene matches: 11. Germline assignment: CDR1 LNHDA and CDR2 SQIVND (reference sequence). The CDR3 contains 15 residues. Written as DNA, the CDR3 is TGTGCCAGTAGTCCAATAGCGGGAGAGTTGGGCGAGCAGTACTTC. Protein: CASSPIAGELGEQYF.

CDR3 sequence (DNA): TGTGCCAGCAGTCCAGGGGGATTGGGCACAGATACGCAGTATTTT. Protein: CASSPGGLGTDTQYF. The rearrangement links TRBV6-5 to TRBJ2-3, with 7 bases identical to TRBD1. The V and J ends lost 5 bases and 1 base, in that order; junction bases with no gene match: 6. Germline lookup yields CDR1 MNHEY and CDR2 SVGAGI. The CDR3 runs to 15 residues.

The chain has TRBV7-2 and TRBJ1-1; tentatively, D is TRBD1 (5 bases). Trimming took 6 bases from V and 4 from J, leaving 12 bases between them. This CDR3 has 13 residues. Germline values: CDR1 SGHTA, CDR2 FQGNSA. CDR3 amino acids: CASRIGGATEAFF. The CDR3 DNA is TGTGCCAGCAGAATAGGAGGGGCCACTGAAGCTTTCTTT. Looking up the rest from reference TRBV7-2 and TRBJ1-1 gives the full variable domain: GAGVSQSPSNKVTEKGKDVELRCDPISGHTALYWYRQSLGQGLEFLIYFQGNSAPDKSGLPSDRFSAERTGGSVSTLTIQRTQQEDSAVYLCASRIGGATEAFFGQGTRLTVV.

This rearrangement joins TRBV3-1 (or the pseudogene TRBV3-2) to TRBJ2-5; TRBD2 aligns across 12 bases. The CDR3 runs to 18 residues. The germline gives CDR1 LGHDT, CDR2 YNNKEL (reference sequence). J gave up 2 bases and V 5 bases, and 12 bases lay outside the gene matches. In DNA, the CDR3 is TGTGCCAGCAGCACTGGGCTAGCGGGGGGGCCGGGACAAGAGACCCAGTACTTC. It is translated as CASSTGLAGGPGQETQYF.

The chain links TRBV7-9 to TRBJ1-5; D ambiguous. Per germline, CDR1 SEHNR and CDR2 FQNEAQ (reference sequence). The germline V and J ends were trimmed by 4 bases and 4 bases, with 14 bases remaining between them. The CDR3 length is 15 residues. The CDR3 DNA reads as TGTGCCAGCAGCTCGTGGACGGGAGAAAATCAGCCCCAGCATTTT. It specifies CASSSWTGENQPQHF.

The chain employs TRBV6-6 and TRBJ1-3, with TRBD1 matching over 7 bases. The CDR3 is made up of 16 amino acids. Germline V lookup: CDR1 MNHNY, CDR2 SVGAGI (reference sequence). The junction had 7 bases not matched to a gene; V was cut back by 2 bases and J by 3 bases. The CDR3 spells CASSYHGQAGGNTIYF. CDR3 nucleotides: TGTGCCAGCAGTTACCATGGACAGGCTGGTGGAAACACCATATATTTT.

The V call is TRBV6-6, the J call TRBJ1-4; no clear D gene. Germline CDR1 is MNHNY and CDR2 is SVGAGI (reference sequence). V was shortened by 6 bases and J by 4 bases, with 15 bases between the two germline ends. The CDR3 is 15 amino acids. The CDR3 DNA is TGTGCCAGCAGCCCAGCCCTCGGGAGTAATGAAAAACTGTTTTTT. Translation: CASSPALGSNEKLFF.

J is TRBJ2-3 and V is TRBV24-1, with 14 bases aligning to TRBD2. Germline V gene sequence: CDR1 KGHDR, CDR2 SFDVKD. J was trimmed by 1 base and V by 0 bases; bases with no gene match: 5. The CDR3 covers 19 residues. CDR3 nucleotides: TGTGCCACCAGTGATTTGGGACTAGCGGGAGGAGGAGGCACAGATACGCAGTATTTT. Protein product: CATSDLGLAGGGGTDTQYF.

This chain links TRBV2 with TRBJ2-3; perhaps TRBD1 as D (6 bases). Trimming took off 8 bases at V and 3 bases at J, with 15 bases between the two ends. CDR1 SNHLY and CDR2 FYNNEI come from the germline V gene. This CDR3 is built from 14 residues. The CDR3 loop is CASGARTETDTQYF. The CDR3 bases are TGTGCCAGCGGAGCTCGGACAGAAACAGATACGCAGTATTTT. Together with reference TRBV2 and TRBJ2-3, the CDR3 gives the full variable domain: EPEVTQTPSHQVTQMGQEVILRCVPISNHLYFYWYRQILGQKVEFLVSFYNNEISEKSEIFDDQFSVERPDGSNFTLKIRSTKLEDSAMYFCASGARTETDTQYFGPGTRLTVL.

This chain uses TRBV7-3 with TRBJ2-1, with 9 bases matching TRBD1. V lost 5 bases, J lost 8 bases, and 7 bases stayed unmatched. The CDR3 consists of 14 residues. Germline lookup yields CDR1 SGHTA and CDR2 FQGTGA. CDR3 DNA: TGTGCCAGCAGCCCCCGGGACAGGGACTATGAGCAGTTCTTC. It codes for CASSPRDRDYEQFF.

V and J are TRBV5-1 and TRBJ2-7; TRBD2 aligns across 11 bases. CDR1 and CDR2 (germline): SGHRS, YFSETQ. CDR3 length equals 15 residues. J gave up 1 base and V 4 bases, and 4 bases lay outside the gene matches. CDR3 sequence reads: CASSNLAGGSYEQYF. CDR3 DNA: TGCGCCAGCAGCAACCTAGCGGGGGGATCCTACGAGCAGTACTTC.

V is TRBV5-4 and J is TRBJ2-7, with D possibly TRBD2 on 6 matching bases. Germline loops: CDR1 SGHNT, CDR2 YYREEE (reference sequence). Trimming cost V 3 bases and J 5 bases, with 9 bases left between them. The CDR3 contains 12 residues. CDR3 DNA sequence: TGTGCCAGCAGCTGGTGGGGGGACGAGCAGTACTTC. As protein: CASSWWGDEQYF.

This chain connects TRBV19 to TRBJ1-1; D call uncertain. CDR1 LNHDA and CDR2 SQIVND come from the germline V gene (reference sequence). V lost 3 bases and J lost 3, with 8 bases in between. This CDR3 has 13 residues. CDR3 region: CASSILGDTEAFF. The CDR3 nucleotides are TGTGCCAGTAGTATTTTAGGAGACACTGAAGCTTTCTTT.